This entry lists 27 T cell receptor beta chains sequenced from one sample in a study of blood T cell repertoires in COVID-19. Profiled with immunoSEQ multiplex PCR; TCRdb holds only in-frame clones, not every one. The data show about 280,000 clones, nearly 90% seen once. Material: peripheral blood. The receptors were gathered from a woman aged 25 to 39 with COVID-19, enrolled during active disease.

The genes are TRBV6-5 and TRBJ1-1; D call uncertain. CDR1 is MNHEY, CDR2 SVGAGI, per germline. The CDR3 is 13 residues long. V shed 2 bases and J shed 1 base, with 5 bases lying between them. This CDR3 is CASSYEANTEAFF. CDR3 bases: TGTGCCAGCAGTTACGAGGCGAACACTGAAGCTTTCTTT.

This chain joins TRBV27 and TRBJ1-2; TRBD1 is a possible D gene (6 bases). V shed 5 bases and J shed 0 bases, with 13 bases lying between them. Germline values: CDR1 MNHEY, CDR2 SMNVEV (reference sequence). The CDR3 extends over 15 amino acids. CDR3 amino acids: CASSIDRNTNYGYTF. As DNA, the CDR3 is TGTGCCAGCAGTATAGACAGGAACACTAACTATGGCTACACCTTC.

The chain links TRBV6-1 to TRBJ1-3; TRBD1 matches 7 bases. This CDR3 spans 16 amino acids. CDR1 and CDR2 (germline): MNHNS, SASEGT. Trimming took 4 bases from V and 0 from J; bases not matched to a gene: 6. CDR3 bases: TGTGCCAGCAGTGCAGACAGGGCCAGCTCTGGAAACACCATATATTTT. Its translation is CASSADRASSGNTIYF.

V and J are TRBV27 and TRBJ2-1; 8 nucleotides line up with TRBD2. CDR1 and CDR2 from the germline V gene are MNHEY and SMNVEV (reference sequence). Trimming cost V 4 bases and J 2 bases; bases outside gene matches: 10. This CDR3 spans 17 amino acids. The CDR3 region is CASSSLVAGKTYNEQFF. The CDR3 bases are TGTGCCAGCAGTTCGCTCGTAGCGGGGAAGACCTACAATGAGCAGTTCTTC.

This clone was seen a single time. This rearrangement joins TRBV7-9 to TRBJ2-3; 10 nucleotides align to TRBD2. V lost 5 bases to trimming and J lost 2 bases; unmatched junction nucleotides: 7. This CDR3 has 16 amino acids. Per germline, CDR1 SEHNR and CDR2 FQNEAQ (reference sequence). CDR3 DNA sequence: TGTGCCAGCAGCGCAGCTAGCGGGGGCCACACAGATACGCAGTATTTT. As protein: CASSAASGGHTDTQYF.

The rearrangement uses TRBV6-5 and TRBJ2-7; 8 bases are shared with TRBD1. The V segment lost 6 bases and the J segment 0 bases; nucleotides outside the gene matches: 7. The germline CDR1 and CDR2 sequences are MNHEY and SVGAGI. The length of the CDR3 is 15 residues. CDR3: CASRFGQGSSYEQYF. CDR3 sequence (DNA): TGTGCCAGCAGATTTGGACAGGGAAGCTCCTACGAGCAGTACTTC.

This sequence joins TRBV7-6 and TRBJ1-6; D possibly corresponds to TRBD1 (5 bases). This CDR3 spans 15 amino acids. CDR1 is SGHVS and CDR2 is FNYEAQ in the germline V gene. The germline V and J ends were trimmed by 5 bases and 10 bases, with 18 bases remaining between them. CDR3 sequence: CASSQKPGYDSPLHF. CDR3 DNA: TGTGCCAGCAGCCAAAAACCAGGGTATGACTCACCCCTCCACTTT. Drawing the rest from reference TRBV7-6 and TRBJ1-6, the complete variable domain is GAGVSQSPRYKVTKRGQDVALRCDPISGHVSLYWYRQALGQGPEFLTYFNYEAQQDKSGLPNDRFSAERPEGSISTLTIQRTEQRDSAMYRCASSQKPGYDSPLHFGNGTRLTVT.

The chain has TRBV6-1 and TRBJ1-1; D possibly corresponds to TRBD1 (6 bases). V lost 1 base, J lost 5 bases, and 11 bases lay in between. Germline V gives CDR1 MNHNS, CDR2 SASEGT. The CDR3 spans 14 residues. The DNA of the CDR3 is TGTGCCAGCAGTGAAGTACAGGGTGGGACTGAAGCTTTCTTT. It yields the protein CASSEVQGGTEAFF.

V and J are TRBV27 and TRBJ1-2, with 9 bases matching TRBD1. The CDR3 sequence is 13 residues long. Germline-derived CDR1 and CDR2 are MNHEY and SMNVEV (reference sequence). V shed 5 bases and J 7 bases; nucleotides not matched to a gene: 5. DNA of the CDR3: TGTGCCAGCAGTCCAGACAGGGGGGCTGGCTACACCTTC. It yields the protein CASSPDRGAGYTF.

J is TRBJ2-3 and V is TRBV27; 9 nucleotides align to TRBD2. After removal of 6 bases from V and 4 bases from J, the junction contained 17 bases not matched to a gene. Germline CDR1 MNHEY, CDR2 SMNVEV (reference sequence). The CDR3 runs to 18 residues. CDR3 sequence: CASSPTAGGLGGPDTQYF. The CDR3 nucleotides are TGTGCCAGCAGCCCCACGGCGGGGGGGCTTGGGGGCCCAGATACGCAGTATTTT.

This clone was seen only once. The chain's CDR3 is CASSLAASGTPYEQYF. For the CDR3, the DNA is TGCGCCAGCAGCTTGGCGGCTAGCGGGACCCCCTACGAGCAGTACTTC. The chain is built from TRBV5-1 and TRBJ2-7; 9 bases align to TRBD2. V gave up 0 bases and J gave up 2 bases; unmatched junction bases: 6. CDR1 SGHRS and CDR2 YFSETQ come from the germline V gene. The CDR3 length is 16 residues.

CDR3 amino acids: CASSQDPREYQPQHF. The CDR3 coding sequence is TGTGCCAGCAGCCAAGATCCGAGGGAATATCAGCCCCAGCATTTT. The V gene is TRBV3-1 (or the pseudogene TRBV3-2), the J gene TRBJ1-5; no reliable D call. V was pared by 0 bases and J by 5 bases, with 11 bases between. CDR3 size: 15 residues. CDR1 is LGHDT, CDR2 YNNKEL, per germline (reference sequence).

This clone was found a few times. The chain has TRBV5-5 and TRBJ1-2; 8 bases align to TRBD1. This CDR3 has 14 residues. The germline CDR1 and CDR2 sequences are SGHKS and YYEKEE (reference sequence). V lost 4 bases, J lost 3 bases, and 5 bases stayed unmatched. The CDR3 nucleotides read TGTGCCAGCAGCAATACAGGGGGGTACTATGGCTACACCTTC. It yields the protein CASSNTGGYYGYTF.

The DNA for the CDR3 is TGTGCCAGCACCCTAGCTCCGGGAAGGTCACCCCTCCACTTT. This gives the protein CASTLAPGRSPLHF. V and J are TRBV7-9 and TRBJ1-6; D is unclear. V lost 7 bases, J lost 10 bases, and 17 bases lay in between. Germline CDR1 reads SEHNR; CDR2 reads FQNEAQ (reference sequence). The CDR3 is 14 residues long.

The chain couples TRBV5-4 to TRBJ2-5; maybe TRBD2 (6 bases). V was shortened by 2 bases and J by 2 bases, with 10 bases between the two germline ends. The CDR3 length is 14 residues. Germline-derived CDR1 and CDR2 are SGHNT and YYREEE (reference sequence). The CDR3 DNA sequence: TGTGCCAGCAGCTTAAGTGGGGGGCAAGAGACCCAGTACTTC. Translating gives CASSLSGGQETQYF. The full variable domain, with the rest looked up from reference TRBV5-4 and TRBJ2-5, is ETGVTQSPTHLIKTRGQQVTLRCSSQSGHNTVSWYQQALGQGPQFIFQYYREEENGRGNFPPRFSGLQFPNYSSELNVNALELDDSALYLCASSLSGGQETQYFGPGTRLLVL.

V and J are TRBV5-1 and TRBJ2-5; 15 bases are a match to TRBD2. Germline V gene lookup returns CDR1 SGHRS and CDR2 YFSETQ. The trim removed 5 bases at V and 4 bases at J, leaving 6 bases unmatched. The CDR3 runs 16 residues. CDR3 bases: TGCGCCAGCAGTTCGGGACTAGCGGGGGGCACAGAGACCCAGTACTTC. This codes for CASSSGLAGGTETQYF. The full variable domain, in which reference TRBV5-1 and TRBJ2-5 provide the parts outside the CDR3, is KAGVTQTPRYLIKTRGQQVTLSCSPISGHRSVSWYQQTPGQGLQFLFEYFSETQRNKGNFPGRFSGRQFSNSRSEMNVSTLELGDSALYLCASSSGLAGGTETQYFGPGTRLLVL.

The gene calls are TRBV18 and TRBJ1-2; 8 bases line up with TRBD1. The V gene end was trimmed by 0 bases and the J gene end by 8 bases; junction bases not matched to a gene: 11. There are 16 residues in the CDR3. Germline assignment: CDR1 KGHSH and CDR2 LQKENI. As DNA, the CDR3 is TGTGCCAGCTCACCACCGATTCAGGGGGCTTTAGAAGGCTACACCTTC. Its translation: CASSPPIQGALEGYTF.

The chain carries TRBV7-8 and TRBJ2-1; possible D gene TRBD2, 6 bases. Trimming took off 4 bases at V and 3 bases at J, with 7 bases between the two ends. CDR1 is SGHVS and CDR2 is FQNEAQ in the germline V gene. CDR3 length equals 13 residues. The CDR3 DNA sequence: TGTGCCAGCAGCTCGGGACTCTACAATGAGCAGTTCTTC. Protein: CASSSGLYNEQFF. The full variable domain, rest sourced from reference TRBV7-8 and TRBJ2-1, is GAGVSQSPRYKVAKRGQDVALRCDPISGHVSLFWYQQALGQGPEFLTYFQNEAQLDKSGLPSDRFFAERPEGSVSTLKIQRTQQEDSAVYLCASSSGLYNEQFFGPGTRLTVL.

The chain combines TRBV6-5 with TRBJ1-4; TRBD1 might be the D (6 bases). The CDR3 extends over 13 amino acids. V was shortened by 6 bases and J by 8 bases, with 13 bases between the two germline ends. Looked up from germline, CDR1 is MNHEY and CDR2 is SVGAGI. In nucleotides, the CDR3 is TGTGCCAGCAGCCACAGGGAAGGCGAAAAACTGTTTTTT. Residues: CASSHREGEKLFF.

This clone occurred a few times. The rearrangement joins TRBV15 to TRBJ1-5; D remains unclear. Per the germline V gene, CDR1 is LNHNV and CDR2 is YYDKDF (reference sequence). V was shortened by 3 bases and J by 2 bases, with 5 bases between the two germline ends. The CDR3 is made up of 13 amino acids. The CDR3 here is CATSRRGNQPQHF. The CDR3 region has the DNA TGTGCCACCAGCAGGAGGGGCAATCAGCCCCAGCATTTT.

The V and J genes are TRBV27 and TRBJ2-7; 7 nucleotides line up with TRBD1. Trimming cost V 8 bases and J 0 bases; bases outside gene matches: 13. This CDR3 is 16 amino acids long. The germline V gene has CDR1 MNHEY and CDR2 SMNVEV (reference sequence). CDR3 nucleotide sequence: TGTGCCAGCCAGTGGAGACAGGGTGGGGCCTCCTACGAGCAGTACTTC. Amino acid sequence: CASQWRQGGASYEQYF.

J is TRBJ2-7 and V is TRBV7-4; D is unclear. CDR1 SGHVT and CDR2 SQSDAQ come from the germline V gene. The CDR3 is 16 amino acids. V was cut by 4 bases and J by 4 bases, with 20 bases left in between. The CDR3 sequence is CASSSTLAQDFYEQYF. The CDR3 region has the DNA TGTGCCAGCAGCTCGACATTGGCGCAGGATTTTTACGAGCAGTACTTC.

The chain has TRBV7-9 and TRBJ2-7, with D maybe TRBD1 (5 bases). V was cut by 5 bases and J by 3 bases, with 8 bases left in between. The CDR3 spans 12 residues. Germline assignment: CDR1 SEHNR and CDR2 FQNEAQ (reference sequence). The CDR3 loop reads CASSQGDYEQYF. CDR3 DNA: TGTGCCAGCAGCCAGGGTGACTACGAGCAGTACTTC.

This clone was observed once. The chain has TRBV11-2 and TRBJ1-6; D is unresolved. The CDR3 has 13 residues. The germline V gene has CDR1 SGHAT and CDR2 FQNNGV. V lost 1 base, J lost 6 bases, and 4 bases lay in between. The CDR3 loop reads CASSLGANSPLHF. In DNA form, the CDR3 reads TGTGCCAGCAGCTTAGGGGCTAATTCACCCCTCCACTTT.

The rearrangement joins TRBV5-1 to TRBJ1-1; D gene ambiguous. Trimming left V 7 bases short and J 2 bases short, with 12 bases between. The CDR3 consists of 13 residues. Germline V gene lookup returns CDR1 SGHRS and CDR2 YFSETQ. The CDR3 DNA reads TGCGCCAGCGGCCAAACAGACAACACTGAAGCTTTCTTT. Its translation is CASGQTDNTEAFF.

The rearrangement links TRBV5-4 to TRBJ1-6, with D perhaps matching TRBD1 (5 bases). Germline CDR1 SGHNT, CDR2 YYREEE (reference sequence). The length of the CDR3 is 17 residues. Trimming stripped 4 bases from V and 10 bases from J, with 24 bases between. This CDR3 reads CASSRIPHRKVESPLHF. For the CDR3, the DNA is TGTGCCAGCAGCCGTATACCCCACAGGAAGGTCGAATCACCCCTCCACTTT.

The V call is TRBV2, the J call TRBJ1-4, with 10 bases that match TRBD1. The CDR3 length is 15 residues. The germline V gene encodes CDR1 SNHLY and CDR2 FYNNEI. With V trimmed by 10 bases and J by 8 bases, 13 bases remained unmatched. Here the CDR3 DNA reads TGTGCCACGACAGGGGGCGCCTTGTTTACAGAAAAACTGTTTTTT. It encodes CATTGGALFTEKLFF.